The next 30 T cell receptor beta chains were all read from a single sample in a study of blood T cell repertoires in COVID-19. Assay used: immunoSEQ multiplex PCR; TCRdb lists only in-frame clones, some missing. The profile covers roughly 100,000 clones, with more than 85% appearing a single time and roughly 4.2% taken by the ten largest. Sequenced material: peripheral blood. The receptors derive from a man younger than 35 with acute or convalescent COVID-19.

The gene calls are TRBV10-2 and TRBJ2-1; tentative D call: TRBD2 (5 bases). Germline V CDR1 and CDR2: WSHSY, SAAADI. This CDR3 has 15 amino acids. Trimming shortened V by 6 bases and J by 6 bases, and 18 bases separated the two germline ends. DNA for the CDR3: TGCGCCAGCAGAAGACCAGGAGGTAACGCCAATGAGCAGTTCTTC. This encodes CASRRPGGNANEQFF.

This chain connects TRBV6-6 to TRBJ1-1; TRBD1 aligns across 7 bases. The ends lost 2 bases at V and 5 bases at J; junction bases unmatched: 8. Germline V lookup: CDR1 MNHNY, CDR2 SVGAGI (reference sequence). The length of the CDR3 is 15 residues. The CDR3 sequence is CASSYTVQGITEAFF. CDR3 DNA: TGTGCCAGCAGTTACACAGTACAGGGGATTACTGAAGCTTTCTTT.

The chain is built from TRBV27 and TRBJ1-4; perhaps TRBD1 as D (5 bases). The length of the CDR3 is 13 residues. V was pared by 5 bases and J by 10 bases, with 14 bases between. CDR1 and CDR2 from the germline V gene are MNHEY and SMNVEV (reference sequence). This CDR3 reads CASSERLGGKLFF. CDR3 in DNA: TGTGCCAGCAGTGAAAGGTTGGGGGGAAAACTGTTTTTT. Filled out from reference TRBV27 and TRBJ1-4, the complete variable domain reads EAQVTQNPRYLITVTGKKLTVTCSQNMNHEYMSWYRQDPGLGLRQIYYSMNVEVTDKGDVPEGYKVSRKEKRNFPLILESPSPNQTSLYFCASSERLGGKLFFGSGTQLSVL.

The chain carries TRBV28 and TRBJ1-1; no clear D gene. V was pared by 6 bases and J by 1 base, with 9 bases between. The CDR3 consists of 13 residues. CDR1 and CDR2 from the germline V gene are MDHEN and SYDVKM. As DNA, the CDR3 is TGTGCCAGCAGACCGGAGGGGAACACTGAAGCTTTCTTT. It yields the protein CASRPEGNTEAFF.

This chain connects TRBV5-5 to TRBJ2-3, with TRBD2 matching over 12 bases. V gave up 3 bases and J gave up 1 base; unmatched junction bases: 12. Per the germline V gene, CDR1 is SGHKS and CDR2 is YYEKEE (reference sequence). The CDR3 spans 19 residues. The CDR3, as DNA: TGTGCCAGCAGCTCTAAACCCGGGACTAGCGGGCAACGCACAGATACGCAGTATTTT. Protein product: CASSSKPGTSGQRTDTQYF.

The CDR3 nucleotides read TGTGCCAGCAGCGTAGACGGAGGGAGTCAGCCCCAGCATTTT. Its protein is CASSVDGGSQPQHF. The chain joins TRBV7-9 to TRBJ1-5, with D unclear. V lost 5 bases and J lost 6, with 14 bases in between. Looked up from germline, CDR1 is SEHNR and CDR2 is FQNEAQ (reference sequence). The CDR3 contains 14 residues.

The chain combines TRBV7-9 with TRBJ2-1; 12 bases line up with TRBD1. The CDR3 is 16 amino acids. CDR1 is SEHNR, CDR2 FQNEAQ, per germline (reference sequence). Trimming at V came to 5 bases and at J to 6 bases, leaving 8 bases not matched to a gene. CDR3 coding DNA: TGTGCCAGCAGCCTCCCCCGGGACAGGGGGCCCAATGAGCAGTTCTTC. Translating it yields CASSLPRDRGPNEQFF.

The chain recombines TRBV7-7 with TRBJ2-7, with 11 bases identical to TRBD2. Trimming took 5 bases from V and 2 from J; bases not matched to a gene: 11. There are 17 residues in the CDR3. CDR1 is SSHAT and CDR2 is FNYEAQ in the germline V gene (reference sequence). In nucleotides, the CDR3 is TGTGCCAGCAGCGCAGCCCCTATAGCGGGAGGGGCCTACGAGCAGTACTTC. Translation gives CASSAAPIAGGAYEQYF.

This sequence joins TRBV20-1 and TRBJ2-7, with 9 bases matching TRBD1. The V segment lost 3 bases and the J segment 1 base; nucleotides outside the gene matches: 7. The CDR3 contains 15 residues. Germline CDR1 reads DFQATT; CDR2 reads SNEGSKA (reference sequence). The CDR3 region has the DNA TGCAGTGCTAGTGTACGACAGGGGGTGTCCTACGAGCAGTACTTC. This sequence encodes CSASVRQGVSYEQYF.

This clone was seen once. J is TRBJ1-4 and V is TRBV11-2; 11 nucleotides line up with TRBD1. The V segment lost 1 base and the J segment 8 bases; nucleotides outside the gene matches: 9. Germline V lookup: CDR1 SGHAT, CDR2 FQNNGV. The CDR3 is made up of 17 amino acids. The CDR3 DNA is TGTGCCAGCAGCTTAGGGGACAGGGGGACGCTTTGGGAAAAACTGTTTTTT. Protein sequence: CASSLGDRGTLWEKLFF.

This clone was seen once. The J gene is TRBJ1-1, the V gene TRBV6-2 or TRBV6-3; 7 nucleotides match TRBD1. The length of the CDR3 is 16 residues. Germline V lookup: CDR1 MNHEY, CDR2 SVGEGT. V shed 0 bases, J shed 3 bases, and the junction held 7 bases outside the gene matches. In DNA form, the CDR3 reads TGTGCCAGCAGTTACTCCTTTCGGACAGGAGACACTGAAGCTTTCTTT. Its protein product is CASSYSFRTGDTEAFF.

The chain is built from TRBV18 and TRBJ1-4; D gene uncertain. Trimming left V 2 bases short and J 0 bases short, with 4 bases between. CDR3 size: 14 residues. The germline gives CDR1 KGHSH, CDR2 LQKENI. The DNA of the CDR3 is TGTGCCAGCTCACCAGGAGCAACTAATGAAAAACTGTTTTTT. It specifies CASSPGATNEKLFF.

Here the CDR3 reads CAWAAGPGDTQYF. The CDR3 DNA reads TGTGCCTGGGCGGCGGGGCCTGGGGATACGCAGTATTTT. J is TRBJ2-3 and V is TRBV30; TRBD2 is a possible D gene (6 bases). The CDR3 contains 13 residues. Trimming left V 5 bases short and J 6 bases short, with 15 bases between. Germline V gene sequence: CDR1 GTSNPN, CDR2 SVGIG (reference sequence).

The V gene is TRBV10-3, the J gene TRBJ2-7; no definite D call. V lost 1 base to trimming and J lost 4 bases, with 11 bases between them. Germline V CDR1 and CDR2: ENHRY, SYGVKD. The CDR3 totals 14 residues. This CDR3 reads CAISELSTEYEQYF. CDR3 DNA sequence: TGTGCCATCAGTGAGTTAAGTACAGAGTACGAGCAGTACTTC.

This chain links TRBV5-8 with TRBJ2-1; 10 bases fit TRBD1. The CDR3 runs to 17 residues. CDR1 is SGHTS and CDR2 is YDEGEE in the germline V gene. With 0 bases clipped from V and 3 bases from J, the junction kept 6 bases outside the gene matches. As DNA, the CDR3 is TGTGCCAGCAGCTTGGGCTTAGGACAGGGGGTCTACAATGAGCAGTTCTTC. It is translated as CASSLGLGQGVYNEQFF.

This chain uses TRBV10-2 with TRBJ2-1, with D possibly matching TRBD2 (6 bases). The CDR3 contains 14 residues. V lost 6 bases and J 6 bases, leaving 15 bases between the germline ends. CDR1 WSHSY and CDR2 SAAADI come from the germline V gene. In nucleotides, the CDR3 is TGCGCCAGCAGGGGGGGACTCTATGCCAATGAGCAGTTCTTC. This codes for CASRGGLYANEQFF.

Turning to this clone: The same CDR3 can be traced to other DNA sequences in this sample. The chain is built from TRBV27 and TRBJ1-2; D might be TRBD1 (5 bases). Between the trimmed V and J ends, which lost 4 bases and 5 bases, there was a span of 20 bases. The CDR3 sequence is 16 residues long. Germline CDR1 and CDR2: MNHEY and SMNVEV (reference sequence). CDR3 DNA sequence: TGTGCCAGCAGTTCGTCCCGAGACCCCGGGACTTATGGCTACACCTTC. Its translation: CASSSSRDPGTYGYTF.

This chain connects TRBV27 to TRBJ1-5; unclear D gene. V lost 0 bases and J lost 5, with 8 bases in between. The length of the CDR3 is 14 residues. Germline values: CDR1 MNHEY, CDR2 SMNVEV (reference sequence). DNA for the CDR3: TGTGCCAGCAGTTTATCCGGGTATGATCAGCCCCAGCATTTT. Translating gives CASSLSGYDQPQHF.

V is TRBV24-1 and J is TRBJ2-1; D might be TRBD2 (6 bases). CDR1 KGHDR and CDR2 SFDVKD come from the germline V gene. V was clipped by 0 bases and J by 3 bases, with 23 bases between them. The CDR3 consists of 20 residues. The CDR3 DNA reads as TGTGCCACCAGTGATTTGCGGTTCGGAGGGAATGAGGGTCGCTACAATGAGCAGTTCTTC. It translates to CATSDLRFGGNEGRYNEQFF.

The chain has TRBV11-2 and TRBJ2-7; 7 nucleotides align to TRBD2. With V trimmed by 0 bases and J by 4 bases, 6 bases remained unmatched. The germline V gene encodes CDR1 SGHAT and CDR2 FQNNGV. CDR3 length: 15 residues. The CDR3 reads CASSLEGGSVYEQYF. The DNA of the CDR3 is TGTGCCAGCAGCTTAGAGGGCGGGAGTGTGTACGAGCAGTACTTC.

The chain links TRBV12-5 to TRBJ1-3, with no clear D. The CDR3 contains 13 residues. Trimming shortened V by 5 bases and J by 8 bases, and 13 bases separated the two germline ends. Germline V gene lookup returns CDR1 LGHNT and CDR2 FRNRAP. CDR3: CASGPLGGDTIYF. The CDR3 nucleotides are TGTGCTAGTGGTCCTCTTGGAGGAGACACCATATATTTT.

The V and J genes are TRBV6-1 and TRBJ2-7, with D possibly matching TRBD2 (6 bases). Trimming left V 1 base short and J 2 bases short, with 9 bases between. This CDR3 region has 14 residues. Per the germline V gene, CDR1 is MNHNS and CDR2 is SASEGT. In DNA, the CDR3 is TGTGCCAGCAGTGAAGGCGGGGCGGCCTACGAGCAGTACTTC. Its protein is CASSEGGAAYEQYF.

This chain connects TRBV11-3 to TRBJ1-1, with 9 bases that match TRBD1. The trim removed 11 bases at V and 1 base at J, leaving 5 bases unmatched. The CDR3 is 13 amino acids. Germline CDR1 is SGHNT and CDR2 is YENEEA. The CDR3 sequence: CASSTGGNTEAFF. As DNA, the CDR3 is TGTGCCTCGTCGACAGGGGGGAACACTGAAGCTTTCTTT.

This rearrangement joins TRBV20-1 to TRBJ2-3; TRBD2 aligns across 7 bases. Germline V gives CDR1 DFQATT, CDR2 SNEGSKA (reference sequence). V lost 3 bases to trimming and J lost 7 bases; unmatched junction nucleotides: 7. There are 13 residues in the CDR3. The CDR3 sequence: CSASQRGGHTQYF. DNA for the CDR3: TGCAGTGCTAGTCAGCGGGGTGGCCATACGCAGTATTTT.

This chain links TRBV12-3 or TRBV12-4 with TRBJ1-2; D is undetermined. With 3 bases removed from V and 7 bases from J, the gap between germline ends came to 9 bases. The CDR3 is made up of 12 amino acids. The CDR3 DNA is TGTGCCAGCAGTTTCCAGATTACTGGCTACACCTTC. Translating gives CASSFQITGYTF.

The chain carries TRBV7-8 and TRBJ1-3; TRBD1 agrees at 8 bases. The germline CDR1 and CDR2 sequences are SGHVS and FQNEAQ. Trimming took 3 bases from V and 4 from J; bases not matched to a gene: 5. The CDR3 has 15 residues. CDR3 amino acids: CASSFQGAPGNTIYF. Here the CDR3 DNA reads TGTGCCAGCAGCTTTCAGGGGGCGCCCGGAAACACCATATATTTT.

The chain links TRBV2 to TRBJ1-1; 8 bases are a match to TRBD1. With 6 bases clipped from V and 3 bases from J, the junction kept 0 bases outside the gene matches. In germline, CDR1 is SNHLY, CDR2 FYNNEI. This CDR3 is built from 12 residues. CDR3 in amino acids: CASRDRDTEAFF. The CDR3 DNA reads TGTGCCAGCAGGGACAGGGACACTGAAGCTTTCTTT.

This chain links TRBV19 with TRBJ2-7; D gene uncertain. The CDR3 consists of 15 residues. The V end was cut by 0 bases, the J end by 3 bases, with 12 bases between. Germline V gives CDR1 LNHDA, CDR2 SQIVND (reference sequence). CDR3 bases: TGTGCCAGTAGTATAGACCCTTCCTCGTTCTACGAGCAGTACTTC. Amino acid sequence: CASSIDPSSFYEQYF.

V usage is TRBV19 and J usage is TRBJ1-5; 9 bases are shared with TRBD1. The CDR3 is 14 residues long. From germline, CDR1 is LNHDA and CDR2 SQIVND (reference sequence). V lost 4 bases, J lost 7 bases, and 5 bases stayed unmatched. The CDR3 coding sequence is TGTGCCAGTAGTAAACAGGGGGCGGGGCAGCCCCAGCATTTT. This translates into CASSKQGAGQPQHF.

CDR3 loop: CASSPTQGGTYEQYF. The CDR3 DNA is TGTGCCAGCAGCCCGACACAAGGTGGAACCTACGAGCAGTACTTC. V gene TRBV7-6 combines with J gene TRBJ2-7; no firm D call. The CDR3 is made up of 15 amino acids. CDR1 and CDR2 from the germline V gene are SGHVS and FNYEAQ. Deletions cut 5 bases from V and 2 bases from J, with 16 bases between.